The 14 T cell receptor beta chains below come from one sample, sequenced in a study of blood T cell repertoires in COVID-19. Libraries were prepared by immunoSEQ multiplex PCR; TCRdb keeps only in-frame clonotypes and omits some of them. The table includes approximately 140,000 clones, 80% to 90% detected once. The source material was PBMCs or T cells enriched from blood (not recorded which). Receptors were obtained from a woman aged 45-65 years with acute COVID-19.

The chain uses TRBV19 and TRBJ2-7, with 8 bases aligning to TRBD1. The length of the CDR3 is 13 residues. The V gene end was trimmed by 6 bases and the J gene end by 6 bases; junction bases not matched to a gene: 7. The V gene's germline CDR1 is LNHDA and CDR2 SQIVND (reference sequence). CDR3 sequence: CASRPGQEGEQYF. Here the CDR3 DNA reads TGTGCCAGTAGGCCGGGACAGGAGGGCGAGCAGTACTTC.

This clone was picked up a small number of times. The chain uses TRBV29-1 and TRBJ1-1; TRBD1 is a possible D gene (5 bases). There are 13 residues in the CDR3. Deletions cut 3 bases from V and 4 bases from J, with 12 bases between. The germline V gene has CDR1 SQVTM and CDR2 ANQGSEA. The CDR3 sequence is CSVDWGEGTEAFF. The CDR3 DNA is TGCAGCGTTGACTGGGGGGAAGGCACTGAAGCTTTCTTT.

This chain links TRBV5-1 with TRBJ2-1; 8 nucleotides align to TRBD2. J lost 6 bases, V lost 7 bases, and 12 bases had no gene match. The CDR3 contains 15 residues. Germline loops: CDR1 SGHRS, CDR2 YFSETQ. CDR3 DNA sequence: TGCGCCAGCCATCCGACCGCGGGAGGTCTCAATGAGCAGTTCTTC. As protein: CASHPTAGGLNEQFF.

The chain links TRBV7-8 to TRBJ2-3; TRBD1 might be the D (6 bases). Germline CDR1 and CDR2: SGHVS and FQNEAQ. The V end was cut by 1 base, the J end by 1 base, with 9 bases between. The CDR3 is made up of 15 amino acids. The DNA of the CDR3 is TGTGCCAGCAGCTTAGACAGGGTTGGCACAGATACGCAGTATTTT. This translates into CASSLDRVGTDTQYF.

The chain combines TRBV7-9 with TRBJ1-1; unclear D gene. CDR3 size: 13 residues. Per germline, CDR1 SEHNR and CDR2 FQNEAQ (reference sequence). Trimming took off 5 bases at V and 4 bases at J, with 11 bases between the two ends. This chain's CDR3 is CASSPLAGTEAFF. Here the CDR3 DNA reads TGTGCCAGCAGCCCACTGGCGGGCACTGAAGCTTTCTTT.

The J gene is TRBJ2-2, the V gene TRBV19, with unresolved D. Per germline, CDR1 LNHDA and CDR2 SQIVND (reference sequence). This CDR3 spans 12 amino acids. V lost 7 bases to trimming and J lost 6 bases, with 9 bases between them. CDR3 protein: CASTPQAGELFF. CDR3 sequence (DNA): TGTGCCAGTACCCCCCAGGCCGGGGAGCTGTTTTTT.

The V gene is TRBV29-1, the J gene TRBJ2-5, with 7 bases aligning to TRBD2. V dropped 6 bases and J dropped 2; count of bases not matched to a gene: 6. The germline gives CDR1 SQVTM, CDR2 ANQGSEA. This CDR3 has 13 residues. The CDR3 protein is CSVHGAGQETQYF. CDR3 DNA sequence: TGCAGCGTACACGGAGCGGGACAAGAGACCCAGTACTTC.

This clone was counted ten times or more. This chain connects TRBV9 to TRBJ1-2, with 9 positions matching TRBD1. This CDR3 has 13 residues. J lost 8 bases, V lost 2 bases, and 4 bases had no gene match. Per the germline V gene, CDR1 is SGDLS and CDR2 is YYNGEE. The CDR3 DNA follows: TGTGCCAGCAGCGTGACAGGGGGGAAAGGCTACACCTTC. This codes for CASSVTGGKGYTF. Full variable domain (outside the CDR3, taken from reference TRBV9 and TRBJ1-2): DSGVTQTPKHLITATGQRVTLRCSPRSGDLSVYWYQQSLDQGLQFLIQYYNGEERAKGNILERFSAQQFPDLHSELNLSSLELGDSALYFCASSVTGGKGYTFGSGTRLTVV.

V is TRBV5-5 and J is TRBJ1-2, with a tentative D call TRBD1 (5 bases). The CDR3 is 11 residues long. Trimming cost V 4 bases and J 5 bases, with 6 bases left between them. CDR1 is SGHKS and CDR2 is YYEKEE in the germline V gene (reference sequence). The CDR3 protein is CASSRQYGYTF. The CDR3 DNA is TGTGCCAGCAGCAGACAGTATGGCTACACCTTC.

The chain recombines TRBV7-6 with TRBJ2-1; TRBD1 matches 7 bases. CDR1 and CDR2 (germline): SGHVS, FNYEAQ. The CDR3 consists of 18 residues. V lost 4 bases to trimming and J lost 3 bases; unmatched junction nucleotides: 15. In nucleotides, the CDR3 is TGTGCCAGCAGCTACATTAGTACAAGACAGGGCCACTACAATGAGCAGTTCTTC. This gives the protein CASSYISTRQGHYNEQFF.

This clone appeared once. The chain uses TRBV5-6 and TRBJ1-2; D is ambiguous. The germline V and J ends were trimmed by 3 bases and 4 bases, with 10 bases remaining between them. The germline gives CDR1 SGHDT, CDR2 YYEEEE. The CDR3 extends over 13 amino acids. CDR3 in amino acids: CASSYARFYGYTF. The CDR3 DNA follows: TGTGCCAGCAGCTACGCTCGGTTCTATGGCTACACCTTC.

This chain links TRBV7-2 with TRBJ2-1; TRBD2 matches 9 bases. This CDR3 has 15 amino acids. V lost 2 bases and J lost 11; bases outside the gene matches: 10. The germline CDR1 and CDR2 sequences are SGHTA and FQGNSA. CDR3 residues: CASSLFEREANKQFF. The CDR3 DNA sequence: TGTGCCAGCAGCTTATTTGAGCGGGAGGCCAACAAGCAGTTCTTC.

The genes are TRBV24-1 and TRBJ2-1, with 16 nucleotides matching TRBD2. With 4 bases clipped from V and 4 bases from J, the junction kept 9 bases outside the gene matches. Germline assignment: CDR1 KGHDR and CDR2 SFDVKD. This CDR3 contains 19 residues. In DNA form, the CDR3 reads TGTGCCACCAGTGACCCCGGACCGGGACTAGCGGGAGGGTACAATGAGCAGTTCTTC. Protein: CATSDPGPGLAGGYNEQFF.

The chain combines TRBV7-9 with TRBJ2-7, with TRBD2 identical over 11 bases. In germline, CDR1 is SEHNR, CDR2 FQNEAQ (reference sequence). The CDR3 extends over 15 amino acids. V trimming: 5 bases; J trimming: 3 bases; junction bases outside the gene matches: 6. CDR3 DNA sequence: TGTGCCAGCAGCGGGACTAGCGGAATACTCTACGAGCAGTACTTC. This translates into CASSGTSGILYEQYF. Supplemented by reference TRBV7-9 and TRBJ2-7, the full variable domain reads DTGVSQNPRHKITKRGQNVTFRCDPISEHNRLYWYRQTLGQGPEFLTYFQNEAQLEKSRLLSDRFSAERPKGSFSTLEIQRTEQGDSAMYLCASSGTSGILYEQYFGPGTRLTVT.